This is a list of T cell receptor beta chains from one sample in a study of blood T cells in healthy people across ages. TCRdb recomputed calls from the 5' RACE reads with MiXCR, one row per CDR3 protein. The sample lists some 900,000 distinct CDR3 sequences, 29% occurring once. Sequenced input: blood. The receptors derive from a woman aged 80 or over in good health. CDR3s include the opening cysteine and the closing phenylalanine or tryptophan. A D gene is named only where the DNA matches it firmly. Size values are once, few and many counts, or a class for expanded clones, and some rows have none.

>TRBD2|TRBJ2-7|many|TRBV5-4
TGTGCCAGCAGCCCCCGGGGGGGGTCCTACGAGCAGTACTTC
CASSPRGGSYEQYF
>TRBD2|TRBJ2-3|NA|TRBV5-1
TGCGCCAGCAGTCGCGGGGGGCTAGCGGGTGAAGAGCTGGGGCGTACAGATACGCAGTATTTT
CASSRGGLAGEELGRTDTQYF
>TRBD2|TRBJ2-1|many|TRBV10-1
TGCGCCAGCAGCCGGGGGCTAGCGGGGGGCCGGGAGCAGTTCTTC
CASSRGLAGGREQFF
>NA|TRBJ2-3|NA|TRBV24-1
TGTGCCACCAGTGATCATTCTAGCACAGATACGCAGTATTTT
CATSDHSSTDTQYF
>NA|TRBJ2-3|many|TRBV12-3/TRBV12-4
TGTGCCAGCAGTTCATTTGGACAGAGCACAGATACGCAGTATTTT
CASSSFGQSTDTQYF
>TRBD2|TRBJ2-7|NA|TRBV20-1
TGCAGTGCTACCTTGACTAGCGGGAGGCCTAATTTCTCCTACAATGAGCAGTACTTC
CSATLTSGRPNFSYNEQYF
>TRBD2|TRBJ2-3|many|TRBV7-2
TGTGCCAGCAGCTTAGTACCTAGCGGGACCACAGATACGCAGTATTTT
CASSLVPSGTTDTQYF
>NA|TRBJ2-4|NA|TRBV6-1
TGTGCCAGCAGTGATTGGAGCCGGAGGGCCAAAAACATTCAGTACTTC
CASSDWSRRAKNIQYF
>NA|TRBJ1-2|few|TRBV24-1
TGTGCCACCAGTCGCAGGGAAAGCTACACCTTC
CATSRRESYTF
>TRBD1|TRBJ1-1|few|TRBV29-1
TGCAGCGTTGAAGGGGGCGGGACAGGGGTTGCTTTCTTT
CSVEGGGTGVAFF
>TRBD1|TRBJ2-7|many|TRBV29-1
TGCAGCGTCCAATCTCTACCGGGACAGGGTACCCCCTACGAGCAGTACTTC
CSVQSLPGQGTPYEQYF
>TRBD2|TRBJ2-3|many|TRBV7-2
TGTGCCAGCAGCGCCGGACTAGCGGGGGGCACAGATACGCAGTATTTT
CASSAGLAGGTDTQYF
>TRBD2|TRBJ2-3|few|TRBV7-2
TGTGCCAGCACGCAGCTAGCGGGGGGCACAGATACGCGGTATTTT
CASTQLAGGTDTRYF
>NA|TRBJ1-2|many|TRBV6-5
TGTGCCAGCAAACCTAGGGGAGTCCGGGGCTACACCTTC
CASKPRGVRGYTF
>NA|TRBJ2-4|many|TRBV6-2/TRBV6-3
TGTGCCAGCAGTTCCCCCCCAGGGGATTCACCCAAAAACATTCAGTACTTC
CASSSPPGDSPKNIQYF
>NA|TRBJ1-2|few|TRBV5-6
TGTGCCAGCAGTCTAGGGATCGACAGGCCAGACCGCTATGGCTACACCTTC
CASSLGIDRPDRYGYTF
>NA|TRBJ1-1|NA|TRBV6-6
TGTGCCAGCAGCTTGCCGGACAGTTTAAACACTGAAGCTTTCTTT
CASSLPDSLNTEAFF
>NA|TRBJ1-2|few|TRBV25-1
TGTGCCGGCAGTGCTCGCGCTTCCAACTATGGCTACACCTTC
CAGSARASNYGYTF
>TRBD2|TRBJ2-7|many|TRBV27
TGTGCCAGCCGAAAAAGCGGGGGGCCTTACGAGCAGTACTTC
CASRKSGGPYEQYF
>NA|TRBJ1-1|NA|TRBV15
TGTGCCACCAGCAGAGAGCCCACTTCTAGAACTGAAGCTTTCTTT
CATSREPTSRTEAFF
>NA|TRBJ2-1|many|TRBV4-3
TGCGCCAGCAGCCAAGATCCGCCAGGAGCATACTCTGTCGACCTCTACAATGAGCAGTTCTTC
CASSQDPPGAYSVDLYNEQFF
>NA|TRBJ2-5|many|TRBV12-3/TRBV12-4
TGTGCCAGCAGATTGGGGGGGGCTGGTTGGGAGACCCAGTACTTC
CASRLGGAGWETQYF
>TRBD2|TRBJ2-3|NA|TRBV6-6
TGTGCCAGCAGTCTGGGGATGACTAGCGGGGGCCCAGATACGCAGTATTTT
CASSLGMTSGGPDTQYF
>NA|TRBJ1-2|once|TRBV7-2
TGTGCCAGCAGCTTAGAACCGGGCCGGGGGGGCTACACCTTC
CASSLEPGRGGYTF
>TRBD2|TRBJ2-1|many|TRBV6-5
TGTGCCAGTACCTTAGCGGGGGGATTCAATGAGCAGTTCTTC
CASTLAGGFNEQFF
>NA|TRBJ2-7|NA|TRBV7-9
TGTGCCAGCAGCCCATGGGGTATCTCCTACGAGCAGTACTTC
CASSPWGISYEQYF
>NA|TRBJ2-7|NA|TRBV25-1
TGTGCCTGGAGTCGGAGAGGGATAGGCTCCTACGAGCAGTACTTC
CAWSRRGIGSYEQYF
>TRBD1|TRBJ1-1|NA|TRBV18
TGTGCCAGCTCAGCAGGGGGGGCGACTGAAGCTTTCTTT
CASSAGGATEAFF
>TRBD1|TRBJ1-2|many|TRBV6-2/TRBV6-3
TGTGCCAGCAACCCCGGACAGGGAGTCTACACCTTC
CASNPGQGVYTF
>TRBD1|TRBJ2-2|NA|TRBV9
TGTGCCAGCAGCGTAGCTACCTTCGGACAGGGATCAAACACCGGGGAGCTGTTTTTT
CASSVATFGQGSNTGELFF
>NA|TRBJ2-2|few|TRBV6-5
TGTGCCAGCACCACACCACGTCTCCCCGGGGAGCTGTTTTTT
CASTTPRLPGELFF
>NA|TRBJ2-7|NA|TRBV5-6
TGTGTCAGCAGCTTGTCGACAGGACAGCGTAGGCTCTACGAGCAGTACTTC
CVSSLSTGQRRLYEQYF
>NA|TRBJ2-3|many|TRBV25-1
TGTGCCAGCACGGGACCAGCGTGGTATTTT
CASTGPAWYF
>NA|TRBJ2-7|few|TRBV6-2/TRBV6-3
TGTGCCAGCAGTTACCATACCCCGAGGGCCCGCTCCTACGAGCAGTACTTC
CASSYHTPRARSYEQYF
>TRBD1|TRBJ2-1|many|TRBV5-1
TGCGCCAGCAAGTATACGGGACAGTCCTACAATGAGCAGTTCTTC
CASKYTGQSYNEQFF
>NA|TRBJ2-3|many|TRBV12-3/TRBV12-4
TGTGCCAGCAGTTTATACGGCAAGGGAGATACGCAGTATTTT
CASSLYGKGDTQYF
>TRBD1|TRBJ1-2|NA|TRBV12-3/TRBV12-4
TGTGCTAGCGGGAGGGGGCAGGTTGGCTACACCTTC
CASGRGQVGYTF
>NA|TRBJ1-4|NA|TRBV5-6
TGTGCCAGCAGCTTGGGAATGACAGCGAGGGCTAATGAAAAACTGTTTTTT
CASSLGMTARANEKLFF
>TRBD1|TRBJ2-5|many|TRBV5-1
TGCGCCAGCAGCCTCACAGGGGGCGCCGAGGAGACCCAGTACTTC
CASSLTGGAEETQYF
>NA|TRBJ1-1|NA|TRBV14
TGTGCCTGCAGCCAAGAACAGAATTTGATAACTGAAGCTTTCTTT
CACSQEQNLITEAFF
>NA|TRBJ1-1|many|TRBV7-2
TGTGCCAGCAGCCTTACAGCTAACACTGAAGCTTTCTTT
CASSLTANTEAFF
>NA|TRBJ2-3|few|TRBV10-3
TGTGCCATCAGTGAGGGACGGCACACAGATACGCAGTATTTT
CAISEGRHTDTQYF
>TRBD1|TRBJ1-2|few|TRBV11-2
TGTGCCAGCAGCTTAGCCTATCGGACAGGGGAAAATGGCTACACCTTC
CASSLAYRTGENGYTF
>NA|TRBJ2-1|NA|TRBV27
TGTGCCAGCAGGAGGAACTCCTACAATGAGCAGTTCTTC
CASRRNSYNEQFF
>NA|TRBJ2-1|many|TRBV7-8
TGTGCCAGCAGCCCGGGTGAGGGCGTCATTGTGAATGAGCAGTTCTTC
CASSPGEGVIVNEQFF
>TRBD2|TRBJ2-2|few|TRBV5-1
TGCGCCAGCAGCTTGACTAGCGGCGTAGCGACCGGGGAGCTGTTTTTT
CASSLTSGVATGELFF
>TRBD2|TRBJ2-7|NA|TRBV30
TGTGCCTGGAGCTCCGGGACTAGCGGGCGCCCTTGGTACTTC
CAWSSGTSGRPWYF
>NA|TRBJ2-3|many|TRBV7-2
TGTGCCAGCAGCTATGAAGTGGCAGATACGCAGTATTTT
CASSYEVADTQYF
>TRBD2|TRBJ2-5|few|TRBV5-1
TGCGCCAGCAGCACCGAGACTAGCGGGGGAGAGACCCAGTACTTC
CASSTETSGGETQYF
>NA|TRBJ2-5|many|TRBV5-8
TGTGCCAGCAGCTTTGGATTGTCGGAGACCCAGTACTTC
CASSFGLSETQYF
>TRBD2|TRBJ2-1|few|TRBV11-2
TGTGCCAGCCACCTTCTAGCGGGGGAATACAATGAGCAGTTCTTC
CASHLLAGEYNEQFF
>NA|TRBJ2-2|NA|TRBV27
TGTGCCAGCAGTTTATCAGGGTCCGGGGAGCTGTTTTTT
CASSLSGSGELFF
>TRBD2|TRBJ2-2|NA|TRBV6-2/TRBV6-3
TGTGCCAGCAGACTACGGAGCTTCAGCGGGGGGGCCGGTACCGGGGAGCTGTTTTTT
CASRLRSFSGGAGTGELFF